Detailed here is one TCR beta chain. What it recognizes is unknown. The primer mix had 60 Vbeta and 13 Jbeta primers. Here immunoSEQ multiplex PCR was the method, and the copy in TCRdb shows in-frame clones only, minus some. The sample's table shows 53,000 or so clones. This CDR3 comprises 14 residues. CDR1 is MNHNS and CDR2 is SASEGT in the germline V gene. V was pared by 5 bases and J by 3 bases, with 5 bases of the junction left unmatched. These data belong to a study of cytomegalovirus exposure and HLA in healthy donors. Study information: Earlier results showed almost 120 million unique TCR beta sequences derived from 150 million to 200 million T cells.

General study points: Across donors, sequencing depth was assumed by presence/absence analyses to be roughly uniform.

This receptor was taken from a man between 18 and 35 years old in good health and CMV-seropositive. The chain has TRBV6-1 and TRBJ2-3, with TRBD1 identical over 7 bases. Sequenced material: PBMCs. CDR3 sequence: CASSRTGHTDTQYF. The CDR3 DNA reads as TGTGCCAGCAGTCGGACAGGACATACAGATACGCAGTATTTT.